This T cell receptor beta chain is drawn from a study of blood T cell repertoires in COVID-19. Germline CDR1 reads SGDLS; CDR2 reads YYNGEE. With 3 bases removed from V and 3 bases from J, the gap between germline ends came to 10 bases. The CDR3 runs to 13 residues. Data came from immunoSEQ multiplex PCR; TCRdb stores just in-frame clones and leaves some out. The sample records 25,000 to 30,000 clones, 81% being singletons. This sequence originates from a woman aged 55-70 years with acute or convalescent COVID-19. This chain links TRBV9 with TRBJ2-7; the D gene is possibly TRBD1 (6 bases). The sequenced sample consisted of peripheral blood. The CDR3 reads CASSAGTHYEQYF. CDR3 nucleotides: TGTGCCAGCAGCGCCGGGACACACTACGAGCAGTACTTC.